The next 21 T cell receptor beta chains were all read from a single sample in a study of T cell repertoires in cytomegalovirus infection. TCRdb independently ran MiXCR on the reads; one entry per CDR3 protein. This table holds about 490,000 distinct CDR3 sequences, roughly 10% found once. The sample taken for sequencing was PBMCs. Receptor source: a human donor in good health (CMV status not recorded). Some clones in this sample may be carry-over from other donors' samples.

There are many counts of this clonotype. CDR3 residues: CASSPTGLSPGYNEQFF. The CDR3 nucleotides are TGTGCCAGCAGTCCGACCGGGCTGTCCCCAGGTTACAATGAGCAGTTCTTC. This sequence joins TRBV7-2 and TRBJ2-1; D unclear. Trimming took 6 bases from V and 4 from J, leaving 22 bases between them. The germline gives CDR1 SGHTA, CDR2 FQGNSA. This CDR3 is 17 amino acids long.

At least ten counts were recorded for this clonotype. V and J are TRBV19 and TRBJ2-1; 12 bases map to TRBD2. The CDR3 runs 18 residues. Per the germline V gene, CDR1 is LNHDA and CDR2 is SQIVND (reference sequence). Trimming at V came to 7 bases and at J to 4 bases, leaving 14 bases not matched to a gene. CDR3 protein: CASTPGLAGKGVYNEQFF. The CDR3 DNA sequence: TGTGCCAGTACCCCTGGACTAGCGGGAAAAGGGGTTTACAATGAGCAGTTCTTC. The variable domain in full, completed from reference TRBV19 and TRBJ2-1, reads DGGITQSPKYLFRKEGQNVTLSCEQNLNHDAMYWYRQDPGQGLRLIYYSQIVNDFQKGDIAEGYSVSREKKESFPLTVTSAQKNPTAFYLCASTPGLAGKGVYNEQFFGPGTRLTVL.

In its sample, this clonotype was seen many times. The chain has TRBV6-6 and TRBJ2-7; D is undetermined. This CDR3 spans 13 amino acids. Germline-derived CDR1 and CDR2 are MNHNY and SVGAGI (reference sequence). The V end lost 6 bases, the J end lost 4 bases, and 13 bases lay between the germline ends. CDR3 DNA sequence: TGTGCCAGCAGAGATAACGGTGTTTACGAGCAGTACTTC. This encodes CASRDNGVYEQYF.

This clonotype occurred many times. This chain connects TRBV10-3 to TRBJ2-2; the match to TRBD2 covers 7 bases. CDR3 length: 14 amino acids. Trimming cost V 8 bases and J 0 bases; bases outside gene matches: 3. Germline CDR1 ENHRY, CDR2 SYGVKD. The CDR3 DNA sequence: TGTGCCATCGGGGAGGGAACGAACACCGGGGAGCTGTTTTTT. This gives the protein CAIGEGTNTGELFF.

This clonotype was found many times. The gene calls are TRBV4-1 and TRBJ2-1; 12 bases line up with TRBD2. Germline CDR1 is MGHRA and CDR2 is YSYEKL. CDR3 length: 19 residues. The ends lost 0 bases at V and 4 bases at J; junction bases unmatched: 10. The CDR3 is CASSQDRGVGLAGYNEQFF. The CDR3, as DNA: TGCGCCAGCAGCCAAGATCGGGGAGTGGGACTAGCGGGTTACAATGAGCAGTTCTTC.

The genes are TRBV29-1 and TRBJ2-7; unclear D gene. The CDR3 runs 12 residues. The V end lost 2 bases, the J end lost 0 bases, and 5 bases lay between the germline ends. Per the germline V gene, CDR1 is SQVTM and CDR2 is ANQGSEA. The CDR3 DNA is TGCAGCGTTGAAACTGGCTCCTACGAGCAGTACTTC. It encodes CSVETGSYEQYF.

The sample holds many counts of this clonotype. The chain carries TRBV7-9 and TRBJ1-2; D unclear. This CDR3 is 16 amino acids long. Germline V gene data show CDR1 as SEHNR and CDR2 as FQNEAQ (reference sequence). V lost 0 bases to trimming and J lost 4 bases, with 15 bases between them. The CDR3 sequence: CASSLARQPPSYGYTF. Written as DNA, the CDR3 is TGTGCCAGCAGCTTAGCGCGTCAGCCGCCTAGCTATGGCTACACCTTC. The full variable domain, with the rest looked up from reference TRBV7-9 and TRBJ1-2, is DTGVSQNPRHKITKRGQNVTFRCDPISEHNRLYWYRQTLGQGPEFLTYFQNEAQLEKSRLLSDRFSAERPKGSFSTLEIQRTEQGDSAMYLCASSLARQPPSYGYTFGSGTRLTVV.

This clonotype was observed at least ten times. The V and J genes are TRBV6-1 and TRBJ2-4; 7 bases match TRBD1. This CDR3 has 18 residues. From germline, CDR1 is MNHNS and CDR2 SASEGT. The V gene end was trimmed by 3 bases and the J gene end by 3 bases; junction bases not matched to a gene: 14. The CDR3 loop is CASSDRTGFSTVKNIQYF. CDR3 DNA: TGTGCCAGCAGTGACCGGACAGGTTTTTCCACAGTCAAAAACATTCAGTACTTC.

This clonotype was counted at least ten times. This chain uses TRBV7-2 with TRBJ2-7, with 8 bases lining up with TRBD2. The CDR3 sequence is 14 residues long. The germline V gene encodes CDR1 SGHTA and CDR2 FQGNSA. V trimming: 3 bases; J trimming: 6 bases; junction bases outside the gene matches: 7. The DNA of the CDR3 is TGTGCCAGCAGCTTTGAGGGACTAGTGAGCGAGCAGTACTTC. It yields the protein CASSFEGLVSEQYF. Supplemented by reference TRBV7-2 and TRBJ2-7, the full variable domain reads GAGVSQSPSNKVTEKGKDVELRCDPISGHTALYWYRQSLGQGLEFLIYFQGNSAPDKSGLPSDRFSAERTGGSVSTLTIQRTQQEDSAVYLCASSFEGLVSEQYFGPGTRLTVT.

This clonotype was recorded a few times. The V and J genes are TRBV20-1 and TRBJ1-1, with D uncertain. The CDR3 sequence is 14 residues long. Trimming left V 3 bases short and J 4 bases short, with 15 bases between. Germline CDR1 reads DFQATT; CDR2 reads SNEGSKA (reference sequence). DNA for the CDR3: TGCAGTGCTAGCCCCCCGGGTTTGTTCACTGAAGCTTTCTTT. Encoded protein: CSASPPGLFTEAFF.

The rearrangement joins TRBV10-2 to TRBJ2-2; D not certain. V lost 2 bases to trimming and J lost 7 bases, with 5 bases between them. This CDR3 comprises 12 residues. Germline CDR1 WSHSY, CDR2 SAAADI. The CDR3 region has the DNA TGCGCCAGCAGTGAGGGCGGCGGGGAGCTGTTTTTT. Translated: CASSEGGGELFF.

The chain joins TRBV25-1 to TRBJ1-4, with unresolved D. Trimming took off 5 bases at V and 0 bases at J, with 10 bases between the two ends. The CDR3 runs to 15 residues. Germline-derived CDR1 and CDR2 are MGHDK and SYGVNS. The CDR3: CASSPLTATNEKLFF. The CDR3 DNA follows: TGTGCCAGCAGTCCCCTCACGGCAACTAATGAAAAACTGTTTTTT.

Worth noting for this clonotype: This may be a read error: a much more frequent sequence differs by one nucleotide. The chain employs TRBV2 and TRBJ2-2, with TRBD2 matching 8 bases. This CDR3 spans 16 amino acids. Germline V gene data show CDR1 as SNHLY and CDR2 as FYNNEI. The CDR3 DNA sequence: TGTGCCAGCAGTCCCAACTTAGCGGGATCGGGGGGGGGGCTGTTTTTT. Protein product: CASSPNLAGSGGGLFF.

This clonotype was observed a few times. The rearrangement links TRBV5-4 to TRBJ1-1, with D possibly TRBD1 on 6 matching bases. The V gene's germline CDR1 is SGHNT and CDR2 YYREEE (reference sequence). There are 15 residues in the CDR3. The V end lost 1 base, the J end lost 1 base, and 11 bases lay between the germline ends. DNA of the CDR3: TGTGCCAGCAGCTTGTGGGAGGGGGGGAACACTGAAGCTTTCTTT. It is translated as CASSLWEGGNTEAFF.

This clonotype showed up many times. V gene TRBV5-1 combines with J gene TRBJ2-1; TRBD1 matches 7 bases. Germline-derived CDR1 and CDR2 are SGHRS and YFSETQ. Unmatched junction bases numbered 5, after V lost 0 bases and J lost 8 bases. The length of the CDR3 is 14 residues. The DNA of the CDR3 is TGCGCCAGCAGCTTGGAGGGGGCCGGCGATGAGCAGTTCTTC. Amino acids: CASSLEGAGDEQFF.

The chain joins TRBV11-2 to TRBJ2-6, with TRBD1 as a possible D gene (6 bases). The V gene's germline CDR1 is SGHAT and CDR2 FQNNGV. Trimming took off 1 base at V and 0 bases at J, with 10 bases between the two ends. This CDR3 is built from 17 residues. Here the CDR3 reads CASSLGGQYSGANVLTF. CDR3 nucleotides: TGTGCCAGCAGCTTAGGAGGACAGTACTCTGGGGCCAACGTCCTGACTTTC.

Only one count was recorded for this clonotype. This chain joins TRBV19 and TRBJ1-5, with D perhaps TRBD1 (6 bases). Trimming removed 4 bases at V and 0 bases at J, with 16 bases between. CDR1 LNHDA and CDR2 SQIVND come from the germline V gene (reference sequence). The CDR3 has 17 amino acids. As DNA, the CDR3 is TGTGCCAGTAGTAGCCCGGACAGACCCTATAGCAATCAGCCCCAGCATTTT. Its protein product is CASSSPDRPYSNQPQHF.

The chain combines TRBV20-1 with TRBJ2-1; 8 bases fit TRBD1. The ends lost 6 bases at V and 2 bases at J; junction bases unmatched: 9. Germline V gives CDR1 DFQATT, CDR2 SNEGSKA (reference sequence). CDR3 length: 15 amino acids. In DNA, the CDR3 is TGCAGTGCCCATGGCGGGACAGGAGCCTACAATGAGCAGTTCTTC. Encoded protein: CSAHGGTGAYNEQFF.

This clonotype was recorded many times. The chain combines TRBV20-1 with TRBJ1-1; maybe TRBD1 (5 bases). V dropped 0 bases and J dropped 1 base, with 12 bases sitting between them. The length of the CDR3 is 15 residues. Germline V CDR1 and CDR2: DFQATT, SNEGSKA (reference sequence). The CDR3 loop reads CSARDRGMGNTEAFF. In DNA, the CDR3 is TGCAGTGCTAGAGATCGGGGGATGGGGAACACTGAAGCTTTCTTT.

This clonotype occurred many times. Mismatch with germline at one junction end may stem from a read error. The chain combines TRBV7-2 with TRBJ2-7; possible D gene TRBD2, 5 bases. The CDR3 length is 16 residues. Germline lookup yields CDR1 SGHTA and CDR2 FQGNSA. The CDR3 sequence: CASSLSGALSSHEQYF. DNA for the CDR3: TGTGCCAGCAGCTTGAGCGGAGCCCTAAGCTCCCACGAGCAGTACTTC.

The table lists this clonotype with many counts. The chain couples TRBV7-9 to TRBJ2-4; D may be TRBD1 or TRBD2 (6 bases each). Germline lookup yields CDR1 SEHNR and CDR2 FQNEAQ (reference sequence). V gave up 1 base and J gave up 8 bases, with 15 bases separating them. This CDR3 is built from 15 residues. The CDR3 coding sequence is TGTGCCAGCAGCTTAGACGGGGGCGCAGGGGACATTCAGTACTTC. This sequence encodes CASSLDGGAGDIQYF.